This is a list of T cell receptor beta chains from one sample in a study of graft-versus-host responses after intestinal transplantation. Some clones are missing from TCRdb's copy, which holds only in-frame ones; the method was immunoSEQ multiplex PCR. The repertoire includes about 150,000 clones, around 90% of them detected once, and roughly 0.2% sits in the top ten. These TCRs are of unknown antigen specificity. The sample consisted of unstimulated CD4+ T cells sorted from spleen or lymph node cells, taken before intestinal transplant. The receptors originated from a human donor who received an intestinal transplant. Each CDR3 is given with its conserved first and last residue. A D gene is named only where the DNA matches it firmly. For some rows the clone size is stated as once, few or many, or as a class when expanded; others skip it.

CDR3aa: CASSQSAQANTEAFF
CDR3nt: TGTGCCAGCAGCCAATCAGCTCAGGCGAACACTGAAGCTTTCTTT
j_gene: TRBJ1-1
abundance: .
v_gene: TRBV4-2
d_gene: .

CDR3aa: CASSLGGYLLF
CDR3nt: TGTGCCAGCAGCTTAGGGGGCTACCTACTCTTC
j_gene: TRBJ2-1
abundance: .
v_gene: TRBV7-2
d_gene: .

CDR3aa: CAWSVTANTGELFF
CDR3nt: TGTGCCTGGAGTGTAACGGCCAACACCGGGGAGCTGTTTTTT
j_gene: TRBJ2-2
abundance: .
v_gene: TRBV30
d_gene: .

CDR3aa: CASSPGPTDRKAFF
CDR3nt: TGTGCCAGCAGCCCCGGACCCACCGACCGAAAAGCTTTCTTT
j_gene: TRBJ1-1
abundance: .
v_gene: TRBV5-4
d_gene: .

CDR3aa: CASSFLTSTDTQYF
CDR3nt: TGTGCCAGCAGCTTCCTAACTAGCACAGATACGCAGTATTTT
j_gene: TRBJ2-3
abundance: .
v_gene: TRBV7-3
d_gene: .

CDR3aa: CASRGRTNTEAFF
CDR3nt: TGTGCCAGCAGGGGACGGACAAACACTGAAGCTTTCTTT
j_gene: TRBJ1-1
abundance: .
v_gene: TRBV25-1
d_gene: .

CDR3aa: CAWSVGSNQPQHF
CDR3nt: TGTGCCTGGAGTGTAGGCAGCAATCAGCCCCAGCATTTT
j_gene: TRBJ1-5
abundance: few
v_gene: TRBV30
d_gene: .

CDR3aa: CASSWGFQNTEAFF
CDR3nt: TGCGCCAGCAGCTGGGGGTTTCAGAACACTGAAGCTTTCTTT
j_gene: TRBJ1-1
abundance: once
v_gene: TRBV5-1
d_gene: .

CDR3aa: CASSDRQEIATNEKLFF
CDR3nt: TGTGCCAGCAGTGACAGACAGGAGATTGCAACTAATGAAAAACTGTTTTTT
j_gene: TRBJ1-4
abundance: .
v_gene: TRBV25-1
d_gene: .

CDR3aa: CASSLGQPLEVDTQYF
CDR3nt: TGCGCCAGCAGCTTAGGACAGCCGCTCGAAGTAGATACGCAGTATTTT
j_gene: TRBJ2-3
abundance: once
v_gene: TRBV5-1
d_gene: .

CDR3aa: CASSQGRGHSVHYEQYF
CDR3nt: TGTGCCAGCAGTCAAGGGAGAGGACACTCGGTACACTACGAGCAGTACTTC
j_gene: TRBJ2-7
abundance: .
v_gene: TRBV27
d_gene: .

CDR3aa: CASSTTSGYEQYF
CDR3nt: TGTGCCAGCTCAACGACTAGCGGCTACGAGCAGTACTTC
j_gene: TRBJ2-7
abundance: .
v_gene: TRBV18
d_gene: TRBD2